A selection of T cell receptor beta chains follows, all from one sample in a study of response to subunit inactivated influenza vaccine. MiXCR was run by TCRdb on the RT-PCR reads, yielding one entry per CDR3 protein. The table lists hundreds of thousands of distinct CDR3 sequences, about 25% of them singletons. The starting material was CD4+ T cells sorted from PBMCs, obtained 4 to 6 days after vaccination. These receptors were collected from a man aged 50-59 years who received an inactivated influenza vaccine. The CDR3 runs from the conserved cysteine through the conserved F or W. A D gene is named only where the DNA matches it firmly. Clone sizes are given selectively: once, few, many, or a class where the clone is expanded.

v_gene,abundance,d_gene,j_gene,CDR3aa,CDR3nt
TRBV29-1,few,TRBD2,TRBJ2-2,CSVALAGGPAGELFF,TGCAGCGTTGCTCTAGCGGGAGGCCCCGCCGGGGAGCTGTTTTTT
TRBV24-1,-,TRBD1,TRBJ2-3,CATSDFGQGAGDTQYF,TGTGCCACCAGTGATTTCGGACAGGGGGCAGGAGATACGCAGTATTTT
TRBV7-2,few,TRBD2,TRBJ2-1,CASSRNPAGGEQFF,TGTGCCAGCAGCCGAAATCCCGCCGGGGGGGAGCAGTTCTTC
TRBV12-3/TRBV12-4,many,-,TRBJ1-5,CASSSERDSNQPQHF,TGTGCCAGCAGTTCCGAGAGGGATAGCAATCAGCCCCAGCATTTT
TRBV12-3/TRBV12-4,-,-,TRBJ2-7,CASRPEGRYEQYF,TGTGCCAGCAGACCCGAAGGGAGATACGAGCAGTACTTC
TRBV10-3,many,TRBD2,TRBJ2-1,CAISGISGNQGYNEQFF,TGTGCCATCAGTGGTATTAGCGGGAACCAGGGATACAATGAGCAGTTCTTC
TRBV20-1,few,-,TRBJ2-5,CSAPQRETQYF,TGCAGTGCCCCCCAGAGAGAGACCCAGTACTTC
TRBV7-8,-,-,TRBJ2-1,CASSLGRAEISYNEQFF,TGTGCCAGCAGCTTAGGCAGGGCAGAGATCTCCTACAATGAGCAGTTCTTC
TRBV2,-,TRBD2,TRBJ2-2,CASSEVDGRITGELFF,TGTGCCAGCAGTGAAGTAGACGGGAGGATCACCGGGGAGCTGTTTTTT
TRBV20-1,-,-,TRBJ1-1,CSVGNTEAFF,TGCAGTGTAGGGAACACTGAAGCTTTCTTT
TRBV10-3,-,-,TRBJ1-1,CAISESSGAFF,TGTGCCATCAGTGAGTCATCGGGAGCTTTCTTT
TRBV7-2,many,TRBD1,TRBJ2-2,CASRTGTGRTGELFF,TGTGCCAGCAGAACCGGGACAGGGAGGACCGGGGAGCTGTTTTTT
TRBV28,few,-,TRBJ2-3,CASSPSGSGTQYF,TGTGCCAGCAGTCCTTCAGGGTCGGGTACGCAGTATTTT
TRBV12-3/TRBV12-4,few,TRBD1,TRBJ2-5,CASSNGQGGETQYF,TGTGCCAGCAGTAATGGACAGGGAGGAGAGACCCAGTACTTC
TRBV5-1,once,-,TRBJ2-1,CASSLGKGPPYNEQFF,TGCGCCAGCAGCTTGGGGAAGGGGCCACCCTACAATGAGCAGTTCTTC
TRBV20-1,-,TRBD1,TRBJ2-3,CSARSGGQGASTDTQYF,TGCAGTGCTAGGTCAGGGGGTCAGGGGGCTAGCACAGATACGCAGTATTTT
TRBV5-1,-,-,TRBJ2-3,CASSFEAASTDAQYF,TGCGCCAGCAGCTTCGAGGCCGCAAGCACAGATGCGCAGTATTTT
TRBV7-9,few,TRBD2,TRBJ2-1,CASSSTGGANNEQFF,TGTGCCAGCAGCTCTACGGGGGGAGCTAACAATGAGCAGTTCTTC
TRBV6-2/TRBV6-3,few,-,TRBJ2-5,CASSQYRDGFLRTQYF,TGTGCCAGCAGTCAATACCGGGACGGGTTTCTTCGGACCCAGTACTTC
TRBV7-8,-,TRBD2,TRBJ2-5,CASSPTGSGRMETQYF,TGTGCCAGCAGCCCCACGGGTAGCGGGAGGATGGAGACCCAGTACTTC
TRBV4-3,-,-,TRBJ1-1,CASSPGTVPGTEAFF,TGCGCCAGCAGCCCTGGGACTGTCCCGGGGACTGAAGCTTTCTTT
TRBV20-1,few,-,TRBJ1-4,CSARGVRSTNEKLFF,TGCAGTGCTAGAGGTGTGCGTTCAACTAATGAAAAACTGTTTTTT
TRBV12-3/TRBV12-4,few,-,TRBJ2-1,CASNGQSSYNEQFF,TGTGCCAGCAATGGACAGAGCTCCTACAATGAGCAGTTCTTC
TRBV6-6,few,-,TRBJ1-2,CASTAGLGYGYTF,TGTGCCAGCACTGCAGGGTTGGGCTATGGCTACACCTTC
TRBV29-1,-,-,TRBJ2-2,CSVKRSGTYYTGELFF,TGCAGCGTGAAAAGATCCGGGACTTACTACACCGGGGAGCTGTTTTTT
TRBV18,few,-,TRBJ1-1,CASSGDLNTEAFF,TGTGCCAGCTCTGGAGATCTGAACACTGAAGCTTTCTTT
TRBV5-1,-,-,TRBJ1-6,CASSLVLGQNSPLHF,TGCGCCAGCAGCTTGGTACTGGGGCAGAATTCACCCCTCCACTTT
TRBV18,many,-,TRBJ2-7,CASSFRGPYEQYF,TGTGCCAGCTCATTTAGGGGCCCCTACGAGCAGTACTTC
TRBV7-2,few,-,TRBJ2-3,CASSLSGPSTDTQYF,TGTGCCAGCAGCCTCAGCGGTCCCAGCACAGATACGCAGTATTTT
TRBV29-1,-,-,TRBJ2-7,CSVATGNEQYF,TGCAGCGTAGCTACAGGGAACGAGCAGTACTTC
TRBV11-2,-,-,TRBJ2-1,CASSLGRGFAGAYNEQFF,TGTGCCAGCAGCTTAGGTAGGGGGTTCGCGGGGGCCTACAATGAGCAGTTCTTC
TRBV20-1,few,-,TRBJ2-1,CSPQSEVDNEQFF,TGCAGTCCCCAGAGTGAAGTCGACAATGAGCAGTTCTTC
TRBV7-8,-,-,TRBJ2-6,CASRIRESSGANVLTF,TGTGCCAGCAGGATCAGGGAAAGCTCTGGGGCCAACGTCCTGACTTTC
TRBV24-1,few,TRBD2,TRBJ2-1,CATSDQTGLAVYNEQFF,TGTGCCACCAGTGATCAAACGGGACTAGCGGTTTACAATGAGCAGTTCTTC
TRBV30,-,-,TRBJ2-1,CAWSASLGEQFF,TGTGCCTGGAGCGCCAGTCTCGGTGAGCAGTTCTTC
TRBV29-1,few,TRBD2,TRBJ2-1,CSGGRWNEQFF,TGCAGCGGCGGGAGGTGGAATGAGCAGTTCTTC
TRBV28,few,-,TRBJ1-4,CASSLFGTAVNEKLFF,TGTGCCAGCAGTTTATTCGGGACGGCGGTGAATGAAAAACTGTTTTTT
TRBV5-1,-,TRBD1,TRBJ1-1,CASSLGDRDTEAFF,TGCGCCAGCAGCTTGGGCGACAGGGACACTGAAGCTTTCTTT
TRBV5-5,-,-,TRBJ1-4,CASSPGLSTNEKLFF,TGTGCCAGCAGCCCGGGACTCTCAACTAATGAAAAACTGTTTTTT
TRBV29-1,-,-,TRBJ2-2,CSVGVTGGSSGELFF,TGCAGCGTTGGGGTGACAGGAGGGAGTTCCGGGGAGCTGTTTTTT
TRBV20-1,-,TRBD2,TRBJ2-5,CSARAWLAGGGETQYF,TGCAGTGCTAGAGCCTGGTTAGCGGGAGGGGGAGAGACCCAGTACTTC
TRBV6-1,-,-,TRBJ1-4,CASSAQKGRREDEKLFF,TGTGCCAGCAGCGCCCAGAAAGGGAGACGAGAAGATGAAAAACTGTTTTTT
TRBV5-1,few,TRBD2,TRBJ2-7,CASQTSGGSYEQYF,TGCGCCAGCCAAACTAGCGGGGGTTCCTACGAGCAATACTTC
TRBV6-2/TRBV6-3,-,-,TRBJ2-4,CASSYPPGGYRQYF,TGTGCCAGCAGTTACCCCCCAGGGGGGTACCGACAGTACTTC
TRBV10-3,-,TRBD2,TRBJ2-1,CAISAASGGAYEQFF,TGTGCCATCAGTGCGGCTAGCGGGGGAGCGTATGAGCAGTTCTTC
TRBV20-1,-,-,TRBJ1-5,CSAKTTSNQPQHF,TGCAGTGCTAAAACGACGAGCAATCAGCCCCAGCATTTT
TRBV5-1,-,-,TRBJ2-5,CASSLSWGESLKETQYF,TGCGCCAGCAGCTTGTCTTGGGGTGAGAGTCTGAAAGAGACCCAGTACTTC
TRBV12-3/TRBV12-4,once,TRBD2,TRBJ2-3,CASSKREGTDTQYF,TGTGCCAGCAGTAAGCGGGAGGGCACAGATACGCAGTATTTT
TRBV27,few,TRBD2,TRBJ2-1,CASSLVPGGGRDEQFF,TGTGCCAGCAGTTTAGTACCCGGGGGGGGCCGAGATGAGCAGTTCTTC
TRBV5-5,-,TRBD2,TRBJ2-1,CASSLASGGAYNEQFF,TGTGCCAGCAGCTTGGCGAGCGGGGGGGCGTACAATGAGCAGTTCTTC
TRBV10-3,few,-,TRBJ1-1,CAISVSDINTEAFF,TGTGCCATCAGTGTCTCGGACATCAACACTGAAGCTTTCTTT
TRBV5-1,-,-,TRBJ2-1,CASSLARGFHNEQFF,TGCGCCAGCAGCTTGGCCAGGGGTTTCCACAATGAGCAGTTCTTC
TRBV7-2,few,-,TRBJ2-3,CASSLALLAVSTDTQYF,TGTGCCAGCAGCTTAGCGCTTTTGGCAGTAAGCACAGATACGCAGTATTTT